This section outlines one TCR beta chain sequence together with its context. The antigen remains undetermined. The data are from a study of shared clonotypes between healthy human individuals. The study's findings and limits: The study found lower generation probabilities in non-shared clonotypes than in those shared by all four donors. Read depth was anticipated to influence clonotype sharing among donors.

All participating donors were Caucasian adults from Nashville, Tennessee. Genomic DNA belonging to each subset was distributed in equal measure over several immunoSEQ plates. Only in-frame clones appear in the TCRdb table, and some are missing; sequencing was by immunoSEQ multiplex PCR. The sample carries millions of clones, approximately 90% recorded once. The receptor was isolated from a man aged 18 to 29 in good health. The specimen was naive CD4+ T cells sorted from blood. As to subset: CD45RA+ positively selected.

This CDR3 reads CASSFGYYTGELFF. The CDR3 region has the DNA TGCGCCAGCAGCTTTGGATATTACACCGGGGAGCTGTTTTTT. The V gene is TRBV5-1, the J gene TRBJ2-2, with D unclear. The germline V and J ends were trimmed by 2 bases and 3 bases, with 8 bases remaining between them. This CDR3 has 14 residues. The germline V gene has CDR1 SGHRS and CDR2 YFSETQ.